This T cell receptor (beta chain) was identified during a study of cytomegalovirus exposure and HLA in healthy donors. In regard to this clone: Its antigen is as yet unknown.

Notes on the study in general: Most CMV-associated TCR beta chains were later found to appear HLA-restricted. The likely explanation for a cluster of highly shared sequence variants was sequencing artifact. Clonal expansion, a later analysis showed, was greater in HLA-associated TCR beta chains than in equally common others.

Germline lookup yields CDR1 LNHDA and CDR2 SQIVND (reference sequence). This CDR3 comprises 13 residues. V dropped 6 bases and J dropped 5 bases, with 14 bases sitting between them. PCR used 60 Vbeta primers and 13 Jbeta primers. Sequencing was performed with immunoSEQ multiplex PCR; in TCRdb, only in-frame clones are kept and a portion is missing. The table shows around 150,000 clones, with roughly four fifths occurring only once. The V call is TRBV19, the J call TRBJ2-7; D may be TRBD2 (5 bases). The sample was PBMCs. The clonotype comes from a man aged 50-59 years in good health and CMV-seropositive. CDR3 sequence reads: CASSVGSANEQYF. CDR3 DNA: TGTGCCAGTAGCGTGGGTAGCGCAAACGAGCAGTACTTC.